Here is one T cell receptor (beta chain) with its context. This clone was observed a handful of times. It lacks a known antigen. Nothing much larger sits one base from this clone, and base qualities are not available. The donors were healthy, HIV-negative adults who had no recently reported acute infections or vaccinations. Only Caucasian adults living in Nashville, Tennessee, USA were represented among the donors. Magnetic negative selection was used to enrich CD4+ T cells, after which naive cells were positively selected on CD45RA and the negative fraction became the memory subset. Blood was obtained by leukapheresis, after which PBMCs were separated by Ficoll-Histopaque density gradient centrifugation and cryopreserved in liquid nitrogen vapor phase. Purity and quantity of every magnetically sorted T cell population were checked by analytical flow cytometry. Each sorted fraction had its genomic DNA isolated and then quantified by UV absorbance on a Nanodrop 2000c.

TCR CDR3 regions were amplified from genomic DNA by multiplex PCR using the deep immunoSEQ assay. Genomic DNA extracted from each cell subset was distributed evenly over all wells of several immunoSEQ 96-well plates, and each plate served as one replicate. For sorted subsets, each replicate PCR was loaded with roughly 200 ng genomic DNA, equivalent to 30,000 to 35,000 T cell genomes. Purified libraries were quantified with a Qubit 3.0 fluorometer, sized on a Bioanalyzer 2100, and re-quantified with the KAPA Library Quantification kit. Every immunoSEQ 96-well plate was sequenced on a separate single-read 150-cycle Illumina NextSeq 550 flow cell. In the source study's methods: Because the immunoSEQ output held only junctional sequences and lacked quality scores, the filtering could not match the filtering applied to full-length reads. Sequences were annotated with PyIR, a Python wrapper for IgBLAST v1.9, and V/J genes and CDR3 were assigned using IMGT germline references. Reads with weak V/J assignments (E-value above 1e-6), missing CDR3, stop codons, out-of-frame junctions, or ambiguous translated residues were removed. A V3J clonotype was defined by an identical inferred V gene, J gene, and CDR3 amino acid sequence. Percentage overlap between repertoires was calculated by dividing the number of shared unique clonotypes by the size of the smaller repertoire. Three approaches were used to assess repertoire richness: RTK rarefaction, the Chao1 estimator, and Recon v2.1 estimates of unobserved clonotypes. OLGA was used to compute generation probabilities for all TCRbeta clonotypes that the gDNA method yielded from a handful of donors. The source is immuneACCESS, and TCRdb retained only in-frame sequences with V and J called. Part of the clones is not carried over; for the studies checked, unresolved V genes explain less than half of this, and the remainder is unexplained. V and J calls and clone size are those listed in that table; D and trimming were worked out from the DNA. The sample table lists around 1.1 million clones, 60% to 85% of them with a count of one. The top ten clones comprise approximately 0.9% of the sample.

CDR1 and CDR2, looked up from the germline V gene, are SQVTM and ANQGSEA. Counted from cysteine to phenylalanine, this CDR3 has 12 amino acids. Kept here is only the CDR3 DNA, which spans 36 bases and is read in frame from base 1. V lost 7 bases and J lost 4 bases; the stretch between them is 13 bases long. The sample comes from a study of shared clonotypes between healthy human individuals (dated by TCRdb to 2019 to 2021). The study in broad terms: A couple of women and three men aged 18 to 49 years were included in the cohort. For each donor, CD4 naive and CD4 memory were each run on three plates, CD8 naive on two plates, and CD8 memory on one plate. To estimate repertoire size and how much clonotypes are shared between individuals, the study performed deep sequencing of blood TCR repertoires from five healthy adults. To increase sequencing depth and limit assay-specific biases, TCR repertoire library preparation and sequencing were carried out by different laboratories using diverse techniques. Each donor's leukapheresis produced roughly between roughly 0.9 and 8.9 billion PBMCs. What the authors observed across the whole study: Rarefaction of sorted-subset datasets indicated incomplete sequencing despite the large sequencing depth. Only blood was sampled, and tissue TCR repertoires likely differ from those in blood. Pairwise subsampling indicated that sequencing depth was expected to affect the degree of clonotype sharing among donors. When several donors were compared, the shared fraction of clonotypes was around 5% for naive CD4, 3.5% to 4% for naive CD8, roughly 2.3% for memory CD4, and less than 0.45% for memory CD8. Higher generation probabilities were observed for clonotypes shared by all four sorted-subset donors than for non-shared clonotypes. Naive subsets generally had larger estimated clonotype richness than memory subsets did. The genetic and exposure-history diversity represented was limited by the small number of donors.

The clonotype originates from a man aged 18 to 29 in good health. Some clones in this sample may be carry-over from other donors' samples. The source material was memory CD4+ T cells from PBMCs. The cell subset or site label, read with the paper, signifies: CD45RA-negative fraction. The V gene is TRBV29-1 and the J gene is TRBJ2-5, with a weak D call of TRBD2 (6 bases match). The CDR3: CSAVWGGETQYF. In nucleotide form, the sequence is TGCAGCGCTGTATGGGGAGGAGAGACCCAGTACTTC.